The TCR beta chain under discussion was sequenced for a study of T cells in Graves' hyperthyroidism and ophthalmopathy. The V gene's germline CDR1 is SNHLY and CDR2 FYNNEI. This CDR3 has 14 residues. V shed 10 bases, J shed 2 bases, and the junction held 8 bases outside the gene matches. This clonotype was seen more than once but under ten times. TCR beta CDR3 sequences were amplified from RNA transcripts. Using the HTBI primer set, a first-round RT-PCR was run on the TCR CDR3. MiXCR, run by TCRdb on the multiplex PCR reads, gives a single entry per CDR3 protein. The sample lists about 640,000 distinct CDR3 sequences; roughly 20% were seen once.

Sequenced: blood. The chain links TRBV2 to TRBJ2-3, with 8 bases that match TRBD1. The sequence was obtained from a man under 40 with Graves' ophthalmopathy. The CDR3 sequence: CANRGSGATDTQYF. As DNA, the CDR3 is TGTGCCAACAGGGGGTCGGGAGCCACAGATACGCAGTATTTT. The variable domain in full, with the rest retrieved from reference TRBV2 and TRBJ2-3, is EPEVTQTPSHQVTQMGQEVILRCVPISNHLYFYWYRQILGQKVEFLVSFYNNEISEKSEIFDDQFSVERPDGSNFTLKIRSTKLEDSAMYFCANRGSGATDTQYFGPGTRLTVL.